Sequencing of this T cell receptor (beta chain) was carried out in a study of blood T cell repertoires in COVID-19. About the study: The study drew acute and convalescent COVID-19 samples from the United States, Italy and Spain. Sample material is recorded as cDNA or gDNA derived from T cells, B-cell-depleted T cells, or PBMCs.

Note on this clone: The sample carries other DNA sequences with the same CDR3.

Trimming removed 6 bases at V and 0 bases at J, with 6 bases between. Germline V gene data show CDR1 as DFQATT and CDR2 as SNEGSKA (reference sequence). CDR3 size: 11 residues. In the original workflow: The authors estimated nucleated cell counts from reference gene primer amplification. Some clones are missing from TCRdb's copy, which holds only in-frame ones; the method was immunoSEQ multiplex PCR. From that table come the V and J calls and clone size; the DNA was used to work out D and trimming. This sample carries over 95,000 clones, more than 75% of them seen once, and the ten largest clones take around 3.4%.

This clonotype was obtained from a man aged 40-50 years with acute or convalescent COVID-19. The V and J genes are TRBV20-1 and TRBJ2-7, with D tentatively TRBD2 (5 bases). The sequenced material came from peripheral blood. CDR3 amino acids: CSARDSYEQYF. The CDR3 bases are TGCAGTGCGAGGGACTCCTACGAGCAGTACTTC.